Shown below are 24 T cell receptor beta chains from a single sample sequenced in a study of blood T cell repertoires in COVID-19 (dated by TCRdb to 2018 to 2020). To prepare the library, the immunoSEQ multiplex PCR assay was applied. TCRdb provides this immuneACCESS table in a form limited to in-frame rearrangements. Some clones are lacking; in checked studies, under half of them reflect an unresolved V gene, and why the rest are absent is not known. This sample is represented by about 280,000 clones; 88% of them were singletons. The top ten clonotypes cover 2% to 2.5% of the sample. Sequenced sample: PBMCs or T cells enriched from blood (not recorded which). These receptors came from a woman aged 55-69 years in a cohort exposed to, infected with or recovered from COVID-19 (not recorded which).

The chain couples TRBV6-2 or TRBV6-3 to TRBJ2-7; 8 positions agree with TRBD2. V gave up 4 bases and J gave up 6 bases; unmatched junction bases: 11. Germline assignment: CDR1 MNHEY and CDR2 SVGEGT. The CDR3 consists of 15 residues. This CDR3 is CASSSRSGALAEQYF. As DNA, the CDR3 is TGTGCCAGCAGTTCTCGTAGCGGGGCCCTGGCCGAGCAGTACTTC.

This clone was detected only a few times. The V and J genes are TRBV7-2 and TRBJ1-1; D not resolved. The CDR3 totals 14 residues. Trimming pared 0 bases from V and 3 bases from J, leaving 8 bases between. The V gene's germline CDR1 is SGHTA and CDR2 FQGNSA. CDR3 sequence reads: CASSLAGRHTEAFF. The CDR3 DNA sequence: TGTGCCAGCAGCTTAGCGGGCAGGCACACTGAAGCTTTCTTT.

This clone has only a few counts. The V call is TRBV2, the J call TRBJ2-2; D not certain. In germline, CDR1 is SNHLY, CDR2 FYNNEI. Deletions cut 8 bases from V and 6 bases from J, with 10 bases between. This CDR3 is built from 12 residues. Here the CDR3 reads CASLEEPGELFF. CDR3 coding DNA: TGTGCCAGCTTAGAGGAGCCCGGGGAGCTGTTTTTT.

The rearrangement links TRBV5-1 to TRBJ2-3; the D gene is possibly TRBD1 (6 bases). V lost 4 bases and J 3 bases, leaving 9 bases between the germline ends. Germline-derived CDR1 and CDR2 are SGHRS and YFSETQ. This CDR3 is built from 13 residues. The CDR3 is CASSKQGTDTQYF. CDR3 bases: TGCGCCAGCAGCAAACAGGGAACAGATACGCAGTATTTT.

The chain uses TRBV20-1 and TRBJ1-2; D gene uncertain. This CDR3 is 11 amino acids long. V was trimmed by 3 bases and J by 4 bases, leaving 6 bases between them. Germline CDR1 DFQATT, CDR2 SNEGSKA (reference sequence). CDR3 bases: TGCAGTGCTAGCACAAGCTATGGCTACACCTTC. Amino acids: CSASTSYGYTF.

As to this clone: Other DNA sequences in this specimen translate into the identical CDR3. The chain combines TRBV19 with TRBJ1-5; TRBD1 agrees at 8 bases. CDR1 is LNHDA and CDR2 is SQIVND in the germline V gene (reference sequence). The CDR3 sequence is 15 residues long. V shed 3 bases, J shed 4 bases, and the junction held 5 bases outside the gene matches. The CDR3 coding sequence is TGTGCCAGTAGTATCCAGGGGGCCAGTAATCAGCCCCAGCATTTT. Translation: CASSIQGASNQPQHF.

V and J are TRBV7-2 and TRBJ1-1, with TRBD1 matching over 10 bases. Per the germline V gene, CDR1 is SGHTA and CDR2 is FQGNSA. The ends lost 5 bases at V and 5 bases at J; junction bases unmatched: 5. This CDR3 contains 14 residues. This CDR3 reads CASSPGTGVTEAFF. CDR3 nucleotides: TGTGCCAGCAGCCCAGGGACAGGGGTTACTGAAGCTTTCTTT.

The chain recombines TRBV9 with TRBJ2-7; D ambiguous. CDR3 length: 13 amino acids. Trimming left V 1 base short and J 2 bases short, with 7 bases between. Germline lookup yields CDR1 SGDLS and CDR2 YYNGEE. The CDR3: CASSVPSPYEQYF. In nucleotides, the CDR3 is TGTGCCAGCAGCGTACCCTCCCCCTACGAGCAGTACTTC.

The sample holds a few counts of this clone. The rearrangement uses TRBV30 and TRBJ1-4; the D gene is possibly TRBD1 (6 bases). The CDR3 contains 14 residues. V was cut by 0 bases and J by 7 bases, with 12 bases left in between. Germline-derived CDR1 and CDR2 are GTSNPN and SVGIG (reference sequence). The DNA of the CDR3 is TGTGCCTGGAGTGTACGAGGGGGGGTTGAAAAACTGTTTTTT. It is translated as CAWSVRGGVEKLFF.

This chain links TRBV7-2 with TRBJ2-7, with 10 nucleotides matching TRBD2. Per the germline V gene, CDR1 is SGHTA and CDR2 is FQGNSA. V lost 5 bases and J lost 1; bases outside the gene matches: 5. The length of the CDR3 is 15 residues. Here the CDR3 reads CASSTWTSGSYEQYF. DNA for the CDR3: TGTGCCAGCAGCACTTGGACTAGCGGATCCTACGAGCAGTACTTC.

CDR3 region: CATFSRGSDTQYF. The CDR3 region has the DNA TGTGCCACCTTCTCTAGGGGGTCAGATACGCAGTATTTT. This chain uses TRBV2 with TRBJ2-3; D possibly corresponds to TRBD1 (6 bases). The ends were cut back, 10 bases at V and 4 bases at J, with 15 bases in the middle. This CDR3 comprises 13 residues. Germline V gene sequence: CDR1 SNHLY, CDR2 FYNNEI.

The V and J genes are TRBV19 and TRBJ2-7, with TRBD1 matching 8 bases. Trimming at V came to 3 bases and at J to 2 bases, leaving 0 bases not matched to a gene. Germline-derived CDR1 and CDR2 are LNHDA and SQIVND (reference sequence). The CDR3 extends over 13 amino acids. The CDR3 DNA sequence: TGTGCCAGTAGTATCAGGGGGCCCTACGAGCAGTACTTC. Translated: CASSIRGPYEQYF.

The chain has TRBV7-6 and TRBJ2-7, with 12 bases fitting TRBD1. Germline V gene sequence: CDR1 SGHVS, CDR2 FNYEAQ. After removal of 4 bases from V and 4 bases from J, the junction contained 5 bases not matched to a gene. There are 15 residues in the CDR3. For the CDR3, the DNA is TGTGCCAGCAGCTCCGGGACAGGGGGCAAGTACGAGCAGTACTTC. Translated, it gives CASSSGTGGKYEQYF.

The chain has TRBV5-4 and TRBJ1-2, with a weak D call TRBD1 (5 bases). Germline V gives CDR1 SGHNT, CDR2 YYREEE (reference sequence). The CDR3 sequence is 13 residues long. Trimming took off 2 bases at V and 8 bases at J, with 13 bases between the two ends. CDR3 sequence reads: CASSFSRAGGYTF. In nucleotides, the CDR3 is TGTGCCAGCAGCTTTTCCAGGGCTGGAGGCTACACCTTC. The complete variable domain, with remaining parts taken from reference TRBV5-4 and TRBJ1-2, reads ETGVTQSPTHLIKTRGQQVTLRCSSQSGHNTVSWYQQALGQGPQFIFQYYREEENGRGNFPPRFSGLQFPNYSSELNVNALELDDSALYLCASSFSRAGGYTFGSGTRLTVV.

This chain uses TRBV5-6 with TRBJ1-1; weak D call: TRBD1 (5 bases). CDR3 length: 14 residues. V was cut by 1 base and J by 3 bases, with 10 bases left in between. Germline CDR1 and CDR2: SGHDT and YYEEEE. The DNA for the CDR3 is TGTGCCAGCAGCTTGACCCGACAGCACACTGAAGCTTTCTTT. It codes for CASSLTRQHTEAFF.

In its sample, this clone was seen a few times. The V call is TRBV19, the J call TRBJ2-2; 8 positions match TRBD1. The CDR3 length is 17 residues. Germline V CDR1 and CDR2: LNHDA, SQIVND (reference sequence). V dropped 5 bases and J dropped 0; count of bases not matched to a gene: 8. The CDR3, as DNA: TGTGCCAGTAGTCTCCTCCAGGGGGCCCCGAACACCGGGGAGCTGTTTTTT. Protein sequence: CASSLLQGAPNTGELFF. Full variable domain (rest looked up from reference TRBV19 and TRBJ2-2): DGGITQSPKYLFRKEGQNVTLSCEQNLNHDAMYWYRQDPGQGLRLIYYSQIVNDFQKGDIAEGYSVSREKKESFPLTVTSAQKNPTAFYLCASSLLQGAPNTGELFFGEGSRLTVL.

CDR3 in DNA: TGTGCCAGCAGAGAAACTAGCGGGAGAGCGGATACGCAGTATTTT. It encodes CASRETSGRADTQYF. The V call is TRBV3-1 (or the pseudogene TRBV3-2), the J call TRBJ2-3; 11 bases match TRBD2. The germline gives CDR1 LGHDT, CDR2 YNNKEL (reference sequence). V was pared by 6 bases and J by 6 bases, with 8 bases of the junction left unmatched. The CDR3 sequence is 15 residues long.

This chain joins TRBV28 and TRBJ2-5; D uncertain. Trimming removed 7 bases at V and 5 bases at J, with 8 bases between. Germline V gene lookup returns CDR1 MDHEN and CDR2 SYDVKM. CDR3 length equals 11 residues. The CDR3 reads CASKARETQYF. The CDR3 nucleotides read TGTGCCAGCAAGGCGCGGGAGACCCAGTACTTC.

The genes are TRBV5-1 and TRBJ2-2; 8 bases line up with TRBD1. This CDR3 is 13 amino acids long. Germline V CDR1 and CDR2: SGHRS, YFSETQ. The V segment lost 4 bases and the J segment 6 bases; nucleotides outside the gene matches: 2. The CDR3 protein is CASSPDRAGELFF. Written as DNA, the CDR3 is TGCGCCAGCAGCCCGGACAGGGCCGGGGAGCTGTTTTTT.

Only one count was recorded for this clone. This chain joins TRBV2 and TRBJ1-2; tentative D call: TRBD1 (6 bases). Between the trimmed V and J ends, which lost 6 bases and 4 bases, there was a span of 15 bases. Germline lookup yields CDR1 SNHLY and CDR2 FYNNEI. The CDR3 consists of 14 residues. Written as DNA, the CDR3 is TGTGCCAGCAGGTCTACAGGGTCCCGCTATGGCTACACCTTC. It yields the protein CASRSTGSRYGYTF.

The chain recombines TRBV27 with TRBJ2-1; no clear D gene. The CDR3 has 16 residues. Trimming removed 7 bases at V and 4 bases at J, with 20 bases between. Germline CDR1 is MNHEY and CDR2 is SMNVEV (reference sequence). CDR3 sequence (DNA): TGTGCCAGCACAGTTGGCTCGAGGCCCTTATACAATGAGCAGTTCTTC. It is translated as CASTVGSRPLYNEQFF.

J is TRBJ2-2 and V is TRBV7-2; 7 bases agree with TRBD2. J was trimmed by 9 bases and V by 7 bases; bases with no gene match: 11. There are 14 residues in the CDR3. Germline-derived CDR1 and CDR2 are SGHTA and FQGNSA. The CDR3 sequence is CASTYRGGERELFF. CDR3 sequence (DNA): TGTGCCAGCACCTACCGGGGAGGGGAGCGGGAGCTGTTTTTT.

The V call is TRBV11-2, the J call TRBJ1-1; TRBD1 aligns across 9 bases. The V gene's germline CDR1 is SGHAT and CDR2 FQNNGV. J was trimmed by 0 bases and V by 5 bases; bases with no gene match: 7. This CDR3 has 16 residues. The CDR3 reads CASSKQRQGVNTEAFF. The CDR3 DNA follows: TGTGCCAGCAGCAAACAGAGACAGGGGGTGAACACTGAAGCTTTCTTT. The variable domain in full, with the rest retrieved from reference TRBV11-2 and TRBJ1-1, is EAGVAQSPRYKIIEKRQSVAFWCNPISGHATLYWYQQILGQGPKLLIQFQNNGVVDDSQLPKDRFSAERLKGVDSTLKIQPAKLEDSAVYLCASSKQRQGVNTEAFFGQGTRLTVV.

V and J are TRBV5-1 and TRBJ2-3; possible D gene TRBD2, 7 bases. Germline lookup yields CDR1 SGHRS and CDR2 YFSETQ. The CDR3 has 13 residues. Between the trimmed V and J ends, which lost 4 bases and 3 bases, there was a span of 9 bases. This CDR3 is CASSGGATDTQYF. As DNA, the CDR3 is TGCGCCAGCAGCGGGGGGGCGACAGATACGCAGTATTTT. Based on the CDR3 plus reference TRBV5-1 and TRBJ2-3, the full variable domain is KAGVTQTPRYLIKTRGQQVTLSCSPISGHRSVSWYQQTPGQGLQFLFEYFSETQRNKGNFPGRFSGRQFSNSRSEMNVSTLELGDSALYLCASSGGATDTQYFGPGTRLTVL.